Each of the 28 T cell receptor beta chains below was sequenced from the same sample in a study of blood T cell repertoires in COVID-19. Sequenced by immunoSEQ multiplex PCR; TCRdb stores in-frame clones only, minus some. Among about 48,000 clones listed, around 90% were seen once. Sequencing was carried out using peripheral blood. The receptors were sampled from a woman older than 75 with acute or convalescent COVID-19.

This clone has a single count. The chain carries TRBV5-6 and TRBJ1-5; D perhaps matches TRBD1 (5 bases). Per germline, CDR1 SGHDT and CDR2 YYEEEE. This CDR3 comprises 15 residues. Trimming left V 4 bases short and J 1 base short, with 12 bases between. In DNA, the CDR3 is TGTGCCAGCAGCCTCCACCACAGGAGCAATCAGCCCCAGCATTTT. This translates into CASSLHHRSNQPQHF.

The CDR3: CASSRTPDTGELFF. The CDR3 nucleotides read TGCGCCAGCAGCAGGACTCCGGACACCGGGGAGCTGTTTTTT. This chain uses TRBV5-1 with TRBJ2-2; a possible D gene is TRBD2 (5 bases). The CDR3 is 14 residues long. Trimming shortened V by 4 bases and J by 3 bases, and 10 bases separated the two germline ends. Germline V CDR1 and CDR2: SGHRS, YFSETQ.

V gene TRBV6-5 combines with J gene TRBJ1-2; D may be TRBD1 (6 bases). The V and J ends lost 6 bases and 3 bases respectively, with 11 bases between them. The CDR3 is 13 amino acids. Germline V gene data show CDR1 as MNHEY and CDR2 as SVGAGI. The CDR3 sequence: CASSPKGDYGYTF. CDR3 sequence (DNA): TGTGCCAGCAGCCCCAAGGGGGACTATGGCTACACCTTC.

The J gene is TRBJ1-1, the V gene TRBV12-3 or TRBV12-4, with D tentatively TRBD1 (6 bases). The CDR3 is 13 residues long. Trimming took off 7 bases at V and 5 bases at J, with 14 bases between the two ends. DNA for the CDR3: TGTGCCAGCACCCTGGGGGCGAGTACTGAAGCTTTCTTT. It specifies CASTLGASTEAFF.

A single count supports this clone. The gene calls are TRBV12-2 and TRBJ1-5. TRBV12-2 is an annotated pseudogene. CDR3 length equals 15 residues. CDR3 protein: CASRAKGEGNQPQHF. CDR3 DNA sequence: TGTGCAAGTCGCGCTAAAGGGGAGGGAAATCAGCCCCAGCATTTT.

This clone was picked up a small number of times. The genes are TRBV6-5 and TRBJ2-7, with TRBD1 matching over 10 bases. V was clipped by 4 bases and J by 2 bases; unmatched bases: 2. The CDR3 is 14 amino acids. Germline assignment: CDR1 MNHEY and CDR2 SVGAGI. The CDR3 spells CASSWGQGPYEQYF. The CDR3 region has the DNA TGTGCCAGCAGTTGGGGACAGGGGCCCTACGAGCAGTACTTC.

The chain links TRBV18 to TRBJ2-1, with 9 bases identical to TRBD2. This CDR3 region has 15 residues. Looked up from germline, CDR1 is KGHSH and CDR2 is LQKENI. Unmatched junction bases numbered 10, after V lost 4 bases and J lost 9 bases. The CDR3 reads CASSLSSRGGPEQFF. CDR3 DNA sequence: TGTGCCAGCTCACTGTCTTCGCGGGGGGGCCCTGAGCAGTTCTTC.

This chain links TRBV5-6 with TRBJ1-5; the match to TRBD1 covers 9 bases. Germline V CDR1 and CDR2: SGHDT, YYEEEE. The CDR3 length is 16 residues. After removal of 2 bases from V and 5 bases from J, the junction contained 8 bases not matched to a gene. The CDR3 sequence is CASSLSTGGHDQPQHF. DNA for the CDR3: TGTGCCAGCAGCTTAAGTACAGGGGGCCACGATCAGCCCCAGCATTTT.

The chain is built from TRBV9 and TRBJ2-2; D is perhaps TRBD2 (7 bases). This CDR3 contains 16 residues. The V gene's germline CDR1 is SGDLS and CDR2 YYNGEE. V was pared by 6 bases and J by 4 bases, with 19 bases between. The CDR3 region has the DNA TGTGCCAGCACCAACGTAGCCGGGGGGCCCACCGGGGAGCTGTTTTTT. It specifies CASTNVAGGPTGELFF.

The chain links TRBV23-1 to TRBJ2-2; possibly TRBD1 for D (6 bases). TRBV23-1 is designated an ORF whose function remains uncertain. This CDR3 contains 14 residues. CDR3 coding DNA: TGCGCGGGGTCGGGACAAGCCTTCACCGGGGAGCTGTTTTTT. This translates into CAGSGQAFTGELFF.

This chain links TRBV24-1 with TRBJ2-3; TRBD2 might be the D (5 bases). V was clipped by 9 bases and J by 9 bases, with 18 bases between them. CDR1 KGHDR and CDR2 SFDVKD come from the germline V gene. CDR3 size: 13 residues. CDR3 coding DNA: TGTGCCACCGGCTATGGAGGAGTGGGGACGCAGTATTTT. This sequence encodes CATGYGGVGTQYF.

The rearrangement joins TRBV12-3 or TRBV12-4 to TRBJ2-2, with D uncertain. V was pared by 3 bases and J by 5 bases, with 7 bases between. The CDR3 totals 13 residues. As DNA, the CDR3 is TGTGCCAGCAGTTTCATCGAGACCGGGGAGCTGTTTTTT. This translates into CASSFIETGELFF.

CDR3 DNA: TGTGCCAGCAGAGTTTCAGCGGTCAATCAGCCCCAGCATTTT. Translating gives CASRVSAVNQPQHF. The V gene is TRBV28, the J gene TRBJ1-5; D is unresolved. CDR3 size: 14 residues. V lost 6 bases, J lost 3 bases, and 12 bases lay in between. CDR1 is MDHEN, CDR2 SYDVKM, per germline.

This clone is medium-sized (0.01 to 0.1%) within its sample. This sequence joins TRBV2 and TRBJ2-2; D is possibly TRBD1 (5 bases). The CDR3 runs 14 residues. CDR1 SNHLY and CDR2 FYNNEI come from the germline V gene. V was clipped by 4 bases and J by 5 bases, with 11 bases between them. CDR3: CASSGLQATGELFF. CDR3 DNA sequence: TGTGCCAGCAGTGGTTTACAGGCAACCGGGGAGCTGTTTTTT.

The rearrangement joins TRBV5-1 to TRBJ1-1; D is possibly TRBD1 (6 bases). This CDR3 is 14 amino acids long. Looked up from germline, CDR1 is SGHRS and CDR2 is YFSETQ. The V and J ends lost 0 bases and 2 bases respectively, with 8 bases between them. The CDR3 spells CASSLDGGNTEAFF. CDR3 sequence (DNA): TGCGCCAGCAGCTTGGATGGGGGCAACACTGAAGCTTTCTTT.

This chain joins TRBV18 and TRBJ1-3; 7 nucleotides align to TRBD1. The CDR3 totals 16 residues. V lost 2 bases, J lost 0 bases, and 4 bases stayed unmatched. CDR1 and CDR2 from the germline V gene are KGHSH and LQKENI. DNA for the CDR3: TGTGCCAGCTCACCAAACAGGGGTCACTCTGGAAACACCATATATTTT. It specifies CASSPNRGHSGNTIYF.

The chain couples TRBV28 to TRBJ1-1; 8 bases match TRBD1. The germline V gene encodes CDR1 MDHEN and CDR2 SYDVKM. The length of the CDR3 is 15 residues. Trimming at V came to 5 bases and at J to 5 bases, leaving 10 bases not matched to a gene. CDR3 in DNA: TGTGCCAGCAGTCAGCCGGGGACAGGAGCGACTGAAGCTTTCTTT. It codes for CASSQPGTGATEAFF.

This clone was counted a few times. The chain has TRBV29-1 and TRBJ2-7; TRBD2 might be the D (6 bases). Germline V CDR1 and CDR2: SQVTM, ANQGSEA. The V gene lost 5 bases and the J gene lost 0 bases, with 11 bases spanning the gap. This CDR3 has 13 amino acids. The CDR3 DNA sequence: TGCAGCGTTCCTGCGGGGAGCTCCTACGAGCAGTACTTC. Encoded protein: CSVPAGSSYEQYF.

The V and J genes are TRBV3-1 (or the pseudogene TRBV3-2) and TRBJ2-3; D not resolved. Germline CDR1 reads LGHDT; CDR2 reads YNNKEL (reference sequence). This CDR3 has 11 residues. The V end lost 4 bases, the J end lost 3 bases, and 2 bases lay between the germline ends. As DNA, the CDR3 is TGTGCCAGCAGCCCTACAGATACGCAGTATTTT. It is translated as CASSPTDTQYF.

The chain employs TRBV6-5 and TRBJ1-6; D unclear. Trimming cost V 6 bases and J 4 bases, with 10 bases left between them. From germline, CDR1 is MNHEY and CDR2 SVGAGI. The CDR3 loop spans 14 amino acids. The CDR3 DNA reads TGTGCCAGCAGGTCGGGGTTTTATAATTCACCCCTCCACTTT. It yields the protein CASRSGFYNSPLHF.

This clone was observed once. CDR3 sequence reads: CASSIEGGLAYGYTF. The CDR3 nucleotides read TGTGCCAGCAGTATTGAGGGTGGCCTGGCCTATGGCTACACCTTC. The chain is built from TRBV2 and TRBJ1-2; D unclear. Germline V gives CDR1 SNHLY, CDR2 FYNNEI. The CDR3 covers 15 residues. The ends were cut back, 5 bases at V and 4 bases at J, with 17 bases in the middle.

The rearrangement uses TRBV19 and TRBJ1-4; D not certain. The V end was cut by 3 bases, the J end by 2 bases, with 13 bases between. The CDR3 consists of 16 residues. Germline lookup yields CDR1 LNHDA and CDR2 SQIVND (reference sequence). The CDR3 loop is CASSIGIRRTNEKLFF. The CDR3 DNA reads as TGTGCCAGTAGTATCGGGATCCGGCGCACTAATGAAAAACTGTTTTTT.

This chain connects TRBV6-1 to TRBJ1-5, with D perhaps matching TRBD1 (5 bases). Germline-derived CDR1 and CDR2 are MNHNS and SASEGT. Trimming left V 2 bases short and J 2 bases short, with 10 bases between. The CDR3 covers 15 residues. The CDR3 region is CASSESRVGNQPQHF. The CDR3 coding sequence is TGTGCCAGCAGTGAATCCAGGGTGGGCAATCAGCCCCAGCATTTT.

The chain has TRBV10-3 and TRBJ1-1; no reliable D call. Germline V gene data show CDR1 as ENHRY and CDR2 as SYGVKD. This CDR3 has 14 amino acids. Trimming pared 3 bases from V and 1 base from J, leaving 9 bases between. The CDR3 sequence: CAISETAENTEAFF. The DNA of the CDR3 is TGTGCCATCAGTGAAACTGCGGAGAACACTGAAGCTTTCTTT.

The rearrangement links TRBV28 to TRBJ1-1; 8 positions match TRBD1. Germline CDR1 is MDHEN and CDR2 is SYDVKM. V lost 6 bases and J lost 5; bases outside the gene matches: 14. The CDR3 length is 16 residues. The CDR3 coding sequence is TGTGCCAGCAGGTTTACAGGGGGAGTCACGGGAACTGAAGCTTTCTTT. Translated: CASRFTGGVTGTEAFF.

The rearrangement uses TRBV20-1 and TRBJ1-2, with 8 nucleotides matching TRBD1. The germline CDR1 and CDR2 sequences are DFQATT and SNEGSKA (reference sequence). With 3 bases clipped from V and 5 bases from J, the junction kept 5 bases outside the gene matches. This CDR3 region has 13 residues. The CDR3 region is CSASTQGAYGYTF. The CDR3 DNA reads TGCAGTGCTAGTACGCAGGGGGCATATGGCTACACCTTC.

This clone is medium-sized. The V and J genes are TRBV6-1 and TRBJ1-1; possible D gene TRBD1, 6 bases. Germline V gene data show CDR1 as MNHNS and CDR2 as SASEGT. Trimming left V 2 bases short and J 0 bases short, with 13 bases between. The CDR3 is 16 residues long. This CDR3 is CASSEQGHILNTEAFF. CDR3 nucleotide sequence: TGTGCCAGCAGTGAACAGGGACACATTTTGAACACTGAAGCTTTCTTT.

The genes are TRBV24-1 and TRBJ2-7, with D possibly being TRBD2 (5 bases). CDR3 length: 12 amino acids. V dropped 6 bases and J dropped 1 base, with 6 bases sitting between them. In germline, CDR1 is KGHDR, CDR2 SFDVKD. For the CDR3, the DNA is TGTGCCACCAGTCCGGGATCCTACGAGCAGTACTTC. Its protein is CATSPGSYEQYF.